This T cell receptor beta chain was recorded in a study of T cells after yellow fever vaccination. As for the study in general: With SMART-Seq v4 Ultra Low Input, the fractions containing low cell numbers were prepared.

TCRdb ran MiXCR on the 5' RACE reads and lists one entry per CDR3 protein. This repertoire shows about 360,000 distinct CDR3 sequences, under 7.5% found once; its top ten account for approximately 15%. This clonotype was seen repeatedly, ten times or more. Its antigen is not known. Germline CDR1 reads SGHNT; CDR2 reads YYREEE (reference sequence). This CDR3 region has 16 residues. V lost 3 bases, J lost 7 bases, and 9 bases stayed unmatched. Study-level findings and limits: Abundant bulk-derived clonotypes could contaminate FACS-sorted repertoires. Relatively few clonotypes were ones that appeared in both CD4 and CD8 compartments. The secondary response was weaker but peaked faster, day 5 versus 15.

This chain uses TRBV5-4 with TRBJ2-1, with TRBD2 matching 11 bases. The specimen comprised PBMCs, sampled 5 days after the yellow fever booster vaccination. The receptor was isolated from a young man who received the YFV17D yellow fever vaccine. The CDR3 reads CASSSVAGGRPNEQFF. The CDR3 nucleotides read TGTGCCAGCAGCTCCGTAGCGGGAGGGCGACCGAATGAGCAGTTCTTC.